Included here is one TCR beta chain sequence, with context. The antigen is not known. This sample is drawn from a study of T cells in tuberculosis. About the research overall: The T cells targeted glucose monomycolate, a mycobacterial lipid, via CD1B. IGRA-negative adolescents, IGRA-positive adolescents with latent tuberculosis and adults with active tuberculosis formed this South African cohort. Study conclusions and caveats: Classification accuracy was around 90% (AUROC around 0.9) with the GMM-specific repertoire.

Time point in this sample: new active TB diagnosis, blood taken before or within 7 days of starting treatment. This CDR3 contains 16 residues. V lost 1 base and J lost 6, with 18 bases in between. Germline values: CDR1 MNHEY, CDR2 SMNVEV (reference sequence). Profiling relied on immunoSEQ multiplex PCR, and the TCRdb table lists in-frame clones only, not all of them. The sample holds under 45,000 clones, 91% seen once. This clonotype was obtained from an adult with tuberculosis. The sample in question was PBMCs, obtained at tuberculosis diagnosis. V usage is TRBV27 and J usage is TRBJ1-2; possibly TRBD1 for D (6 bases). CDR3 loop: CASSLYQAGGANGYTF. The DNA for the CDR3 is TGTGCCAGCAGTTTATACCAGGCCGGGGGGGCGAATGGCTACACCTTC.